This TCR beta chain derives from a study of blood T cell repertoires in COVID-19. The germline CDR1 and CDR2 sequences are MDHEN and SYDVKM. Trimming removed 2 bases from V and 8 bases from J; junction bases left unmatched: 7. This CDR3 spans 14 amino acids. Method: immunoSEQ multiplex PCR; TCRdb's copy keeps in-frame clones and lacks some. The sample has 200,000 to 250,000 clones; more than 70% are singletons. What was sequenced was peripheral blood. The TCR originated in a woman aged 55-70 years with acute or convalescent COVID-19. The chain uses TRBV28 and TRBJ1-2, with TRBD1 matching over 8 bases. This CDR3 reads CASSLVDRDSGYTF. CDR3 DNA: TGTGCCAGCAGTTTAGTGGACAGGGACAGCGGCTACACCTTC.